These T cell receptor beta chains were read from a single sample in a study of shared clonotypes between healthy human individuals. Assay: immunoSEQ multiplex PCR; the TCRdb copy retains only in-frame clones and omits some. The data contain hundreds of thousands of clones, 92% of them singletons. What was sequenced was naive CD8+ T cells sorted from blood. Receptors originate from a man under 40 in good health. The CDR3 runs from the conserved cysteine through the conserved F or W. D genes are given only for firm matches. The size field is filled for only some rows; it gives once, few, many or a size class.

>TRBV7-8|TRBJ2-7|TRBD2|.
TGTGCCAGCAGCCCGGAAATAGCGGGAGCCTACGAGCAGTACTTC
CASSPEIAGAYEQYF
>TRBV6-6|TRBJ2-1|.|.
TGTGCCAGCATCCCGTGGGGGACGGATGAGCAGTTCTTC
CASIPWGTDEQFF
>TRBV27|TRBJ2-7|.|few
TGTGCCAGCAGTTTAACGGGTGCAGGCCTCTCGTACGAGCAGTACTTC
CASSLTGAGLSYEQYF
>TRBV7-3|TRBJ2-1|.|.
TGTGCCAGCAGCCCGGGGAGCTCCTACAATGAGCAGTTCTTC
CASSPGSSYNEQFF
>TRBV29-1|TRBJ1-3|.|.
TGCAGCGTTGAAGATCTCCAGGGCGGAAACACCATATATTTT
CSVEDLQGGNTIYF
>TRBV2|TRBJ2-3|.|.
TGTGCCGTCCAGTTAGGGCGTTCCACAGATACGCAGTATTTT
CAVQLGRSTDTQYF
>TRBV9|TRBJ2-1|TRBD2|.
TGTGCCAGCAGCGGGTCTAGCGGCAGGTCCTACAATGAGCAGTTCTTC
CASSGSSGRSYNEQFF
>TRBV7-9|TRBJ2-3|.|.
TGTGCCAGCAGCTCTGCGGACCGGCCAGATACGCAGTATTTT
CASSSADRPDTQYF
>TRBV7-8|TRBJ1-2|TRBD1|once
TGTGCCAGCAGCTTATCCCGGACAGGGGCCACCGGGGACTATGGCTACACCTTC
CASSLSRTGATGDYGYTF
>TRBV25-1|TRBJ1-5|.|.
TGTGCCAGCAGCCCTTGGGGGAGCAATCAGCCCCAGCATTTT
CASSPWGSNQPQHF
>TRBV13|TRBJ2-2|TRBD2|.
TGTGCCAGCAGCTCAGCGGGAGGCCGCACCGGGGAGCTGTTTTTT
CASSSAGGRTGELFF
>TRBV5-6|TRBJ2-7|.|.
TGTGCCAGCAGCTTGGCCACGGCAGTCTACCACGAGCAGTACTTC
CASSLATAVYHEQYF
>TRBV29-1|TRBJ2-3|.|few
TGCAGCGTCGAGGGCATTGGGCTCACAGATACGCAGTATTTT
CSVEGIGLTDTQYF
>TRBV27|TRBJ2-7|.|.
TGTGCCAGCAGCCGCGGCAGGGCCTCCTACGAGCAGTACTTC
CASSRGRASYEQYF
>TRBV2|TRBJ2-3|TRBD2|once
TGTGCCAGCAGAGGACCAATCGGGACTACCACAGATACGCAGTATTTT
CASRGPIGTTTDTQYF
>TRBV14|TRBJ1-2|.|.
TGTGCCAGCAGCCAAGAGGAGCTTGGCCCCGCCTATGGCTACACCTTC
CASSQEELGPAYGYTF
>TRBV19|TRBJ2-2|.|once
TGTGCCAGTAGTGCTTGGACATCGAACACCGGGGAGCTGTTTTTT
CASSAWTSNTGELFF
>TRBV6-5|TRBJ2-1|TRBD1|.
TGTGCCAGCAGTTACGGACAGGGACGGGACAATGAGCAGTTCTTC
CASSYGQGRDNEQFF
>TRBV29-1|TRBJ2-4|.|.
TGCAGCGTAAAAGGAACTAGCATTCAGTACTTC
CSVKGTSIQYF
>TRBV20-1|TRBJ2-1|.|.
TGCAGTGCTATTAGTGGGGCTGAGCAGTTCTTC
CSAISGAEQFF
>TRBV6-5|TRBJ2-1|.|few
TGTGCCAGCAGTTGGGGGGCGGGGGCCGATGAGCAGTTCTTC
CASSWGAGADEQFF
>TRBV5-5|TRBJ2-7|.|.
TGCGCCAGCAGCCCGGGGATCTCCTACGAGCAGTACTTC
CASSPGISYEQYF
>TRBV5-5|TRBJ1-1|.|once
TGTGCCAGCAGCCTAGGGGGTTTCACTGAAGCTTTCTTT
CASSLGGFTEAFF
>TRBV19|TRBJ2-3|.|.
TGTGCCAGTAGTAAGGTGACAGATACGCAGTATTTT
CASSKVTDTQYF
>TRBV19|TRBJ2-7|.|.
TGTGCCAGTAGTAACGGCCCAACCTACGAGCAGTACTTC
CASSNGPTYEQYF
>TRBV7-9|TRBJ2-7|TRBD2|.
TGTGCCAGCAGTCATAGGGCCCTAGCGGGAGCTGAAGAGCAGTACTTC
CASSHRALAGAEEQYF
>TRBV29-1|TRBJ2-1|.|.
TGCACCATCCCGGGGGAGTTCTACAATGAGCAGTTCTTC
CTIPGEFYNEQFF
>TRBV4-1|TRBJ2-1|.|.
TGCGCCAGCAGCCAAGGGAACGTGGGGCGCGGGTTTTACAATGAGCAGTTCTTC
CASSQGNVGRGFYNEQFF
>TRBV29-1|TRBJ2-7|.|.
TGCAGCGTTCTGACGAGAGGAGGCTACGAGCAGTACTTC
CSVLTRGGYEQYF
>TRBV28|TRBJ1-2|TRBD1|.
TGTGCCAGCAGTCCTCGGACAGGGATGGGGGGCTACACCTTC
CASSPRTGMGGYTF
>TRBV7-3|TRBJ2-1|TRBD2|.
TGTGCCAGCAGCTCCGGGACTAGCGGTATTAATGAGCAGTTCTTC
CASSSGTSGINEQFF
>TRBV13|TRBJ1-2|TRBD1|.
TGTGCCAGCAGCCTGCAACAGGGGAACTTTCATAAACGGGATGGCTACACCTTC
CASSLQQGNFHKRDGYTF